This T cell receptor (beta chain) was retrieved from a study of control samples from healthy donors and cancer patients. The protocol was immunoSEQ multiplex PCR, while the TCRdb copy is restricted to in-frame clones and leaves out a portion. The table shows around 68,000 clones, with roughly 80% occurring only once. There are 14 residues in the CDR3. V was pared by 4 bases and J by 6 bases, with 16 bases between. Germline CDR1 is SGDLS and CDR2 is YYNGEE. The genes are TRBV9 and TRBJ1-1, with D perhaps matching TRBD1 (5 bases). This receptor was identified in a man aged 45-65 years in good health. Sequenced sample: blood. The CDR3 DNA sequence: TGTGCCAGCAGCCCGGGGGGGGTTCGGCCTGAAGCTTTCTTT. Its protein is CASSPGGVRPEAFF.